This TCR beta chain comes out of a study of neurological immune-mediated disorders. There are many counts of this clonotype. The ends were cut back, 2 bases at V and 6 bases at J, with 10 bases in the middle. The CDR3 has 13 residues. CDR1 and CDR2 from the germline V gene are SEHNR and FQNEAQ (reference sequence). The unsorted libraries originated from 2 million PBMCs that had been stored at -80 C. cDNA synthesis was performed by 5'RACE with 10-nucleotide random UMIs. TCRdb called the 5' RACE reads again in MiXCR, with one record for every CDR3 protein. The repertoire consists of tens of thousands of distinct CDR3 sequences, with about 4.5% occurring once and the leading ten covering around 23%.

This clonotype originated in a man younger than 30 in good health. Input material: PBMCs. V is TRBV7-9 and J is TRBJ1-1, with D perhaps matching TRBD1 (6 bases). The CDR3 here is CASSLSGVPEAFF. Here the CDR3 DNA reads TGTGCCAGCAGCTTATCAGGGGTCCCTGAAGCTTTCTTT.